This T cell receptor (beta chain) was profiled in a study of blood T cell repertoires in COVID-19. Study-level background: Samples taken during acute and convalescent COVID-19 were collected in the United States, Italy and Spain.

In the authors' workflow: Reference gene primer amplification gave estimated nucleated cell counts. This table comes from immunoSEQ multiplex PCR, and its TCRdb copy is limited to in-frame clones, with some not included. The V and J calls and clone size are taken from that table; D and trimming were inferred from the DNA. This sample carries about 110,000 clones, roughly 90% of them seen once, and the ten largest clones take roughly 8.4%. Losses at the gene ends were 4 bases for V and 2 bases for J; bases not matched to a gene: 9. The CDR3 contains 16 residues. Per the germline V gene, CDR1 is SGHTS and CDR2 is YDEGEE.

V usage is TRBV5-8 and J usage is TRBJ2-7; 10 bases fit TRBD1. This TCR derives from a woman in her 70s who had recovered from COVID-19. Sequencing used peripheral blood. The CDR3 loop is CASSLLPGQGPYEQYF. The CDR3 bases are TGTGCCAGCAGCCTCCTCCCGGGACAGGGGCCCTACGAGCAGTACTTC. The full variable domain, its missing parts supplied by reference TRBV5-8 and TRBJ2-7, is EAGVTQSPTHLIKTRGQQATLRCSPISGHTSVYWYQQALGLGLQFLLWYDEGEERNRGNFPPRFSGRQFPNYSSELNVNALELEDSALYLCASSLLPGQGPYEQYFGPGTRLTVT.